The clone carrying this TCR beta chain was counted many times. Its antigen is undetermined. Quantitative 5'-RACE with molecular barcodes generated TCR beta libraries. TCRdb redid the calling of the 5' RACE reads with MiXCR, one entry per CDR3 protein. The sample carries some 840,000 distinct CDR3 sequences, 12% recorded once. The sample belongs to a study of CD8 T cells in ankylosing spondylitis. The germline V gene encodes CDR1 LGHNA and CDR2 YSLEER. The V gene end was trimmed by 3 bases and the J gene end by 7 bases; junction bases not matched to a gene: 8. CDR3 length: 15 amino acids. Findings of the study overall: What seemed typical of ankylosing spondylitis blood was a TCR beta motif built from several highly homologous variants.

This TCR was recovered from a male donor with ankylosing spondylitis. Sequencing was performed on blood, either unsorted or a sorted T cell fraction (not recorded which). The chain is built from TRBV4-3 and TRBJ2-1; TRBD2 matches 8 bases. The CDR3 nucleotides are TGCGCCAGCAGCCATACTAGCGGTTCCCTTAATGAGCAGTTCTTC. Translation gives CASSHTSGSLNEQFF.